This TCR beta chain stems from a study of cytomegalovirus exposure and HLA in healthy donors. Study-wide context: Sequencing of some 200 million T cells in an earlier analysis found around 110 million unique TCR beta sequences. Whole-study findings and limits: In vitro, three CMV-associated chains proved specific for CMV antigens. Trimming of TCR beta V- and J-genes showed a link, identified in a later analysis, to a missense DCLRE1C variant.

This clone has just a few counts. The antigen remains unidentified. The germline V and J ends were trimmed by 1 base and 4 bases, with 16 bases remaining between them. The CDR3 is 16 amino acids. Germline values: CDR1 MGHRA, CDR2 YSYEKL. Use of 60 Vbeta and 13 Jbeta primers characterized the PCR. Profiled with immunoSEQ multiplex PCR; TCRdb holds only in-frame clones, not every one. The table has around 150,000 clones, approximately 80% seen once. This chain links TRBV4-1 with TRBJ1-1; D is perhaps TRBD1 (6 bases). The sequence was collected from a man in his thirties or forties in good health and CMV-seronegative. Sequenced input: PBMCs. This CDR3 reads CASSQATGAGGTEAFF. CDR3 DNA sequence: TGCGCCAGCAGCCAAGCCACGGGGGCGGGAGGCACTGAAGCTTTCTTT.